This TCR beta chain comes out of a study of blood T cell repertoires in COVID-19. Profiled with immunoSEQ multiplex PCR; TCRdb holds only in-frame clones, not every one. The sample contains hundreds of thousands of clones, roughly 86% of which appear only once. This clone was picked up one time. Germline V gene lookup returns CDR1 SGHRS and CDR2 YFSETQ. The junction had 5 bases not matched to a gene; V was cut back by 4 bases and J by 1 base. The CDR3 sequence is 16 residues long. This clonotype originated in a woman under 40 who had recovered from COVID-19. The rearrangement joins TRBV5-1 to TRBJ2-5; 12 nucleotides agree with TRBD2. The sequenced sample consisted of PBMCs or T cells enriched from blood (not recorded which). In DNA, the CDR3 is TGCGCCAGCAGCCGGGTGGGACTAGCGGGCCAAGAGACCCAGTACTTC. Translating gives CASSRVGLAGQETQYF.